These 2 T cell receptor beta chains share one sample of origin, sequenced in a study of technical replicates of blood from a handful of donors. Profiled with immunoSEQ multiplex PCR; TCRdb holds only in-frame clones, not every one. The sample records approximately 87,000 clones, roughly 94% being singletons. Material for sequencing was T cells isolated from PBMCs. These receptor sequences come from a human donor in good health.

This chain links TRBV5-1 with TRBJ1-3, with 7 nucleotides matching TRBD1. J was trimmed by 0 bases and V by 4 bases; bases with no gene match: 4. The germline V gene has CDR1 SGHRS and CDR2 YFSETQ. The CDR3 spans 15 residues. CDR3 DNA sequence: TGCGCCAGCAGCCCTGGGACAGACTCTGGAAACACCATATATTTT. Translation: CASSPGTDSGNTIYF.

Comments on this clone: The sample holds other DNA sequences that translate to the same CDR3. The chain joins TRBV27 to TRBJ1-5; 11 positions match TRBD1. This CDR3 contains 18 residues. Losses at the gene ends were 2 bases for V and 3 bases for J; bases not matched to a gene: 9. The germline V gene encodes CDR1 MNHEY and CDR2 SMNVEV (reference sequence). The CDR3 bases are TGTGCCAGCAGTTTAAGCGGGACAGGGGGAAACTTCAATCAGCCCCAGCATTTT. This gives the protein CASSLSGTGGNFNQPQHF.